A selection of T cell receptor beta chains follows, all from one sample in a study of control samples from healthy donors and cancer patients. Profiled with immunoSEQ multiplex PCR; TCRdb holds only in-frame clones, not every one. The sample holds about 89,000 clones, about 83% seen once. The sample was blood. These receptors were taken from a middle-aged woman in good health. CDR3s include the opening cysteine and the closing phenylalanine or tryptophan. D genes are given only for firm matches. Expanded clones get a size class; other rows say once, few or many, or leave the size out.

abundance	v_gene	d_gene	j_gene	CDR3aa	CDR3nt
-	TRBV7-3	-	TRBJ2-3	CASSRAASTDTQYF	TGTGCCAGCAGCCGAGCGGCAAGCACAGATACGCAGTATTTT
-	TRBV6-2/TRBV6-3	-	TRBJ1-2	CASSSKSVSTGRGYTF	TGTGCCAGCAGTTCTAAATCGGTATCTACAGGGCGAGGCTACACCTTC
-	TRBV6-2/TRBV6-3	-	TRBJ2-2	CASSYRRRMNTGELFF	TGTGCCAGCAGTTACAGGCGGCGTATGAACACCGGGGAGCTGTTTTTT
-	TRBV6-2/TRBV6-3	-	TRBJ2-7	CASSYPKESGEQYF	TGTGCCAGCAGTTACCCGAAGGAGAGCGGCGAGCAGTACTTC
-	TRBV30	-	TRBJ1-1	CAFGPMNTEAFF	TGTGCGTTCGGGCCTATGAACACTGAAGCTTTCTTT
-	TRBV6-1	TRBD1	TRBJ2-7	CASSDGTARGYEQYF	TGTGCCAGCAGTGATGGGACAGCGAGAGGTTACGAGCAGTACTTC
-	TRBV6-5	TRBD1	TRBJ1-2	CASLRDRDQGGYTF	TGTGCCAGCCTCCGGGACAGGGATCAGGGTGGCTACACCTTC
once	TRBV25-1	-	TRBJ1-5	CASSGGPPYQPQHF	TGTGCCAGCAGTGGGGGACCGCCATATCAGCCCCAGCATTTT
-	TRBV6-5	TRBD1	TRBJ2-3	CASSLQGTDTQYF	TGTGCCAGCAGTTTACAGGGGACAGATACGCAGTATTTT
-	TRBV29-1	-	TRBJ1-2	CSVEGSPDYGYTF	TGCAGCGTTGAAGGGTCCCCCGACTATGGCTACACCTTC
-	TRBV18	-	TRBJ2-7	CASSSNNYEQYF	TGTGCCAGCTCCTCGAACAACTACGAGCAGTACTTC
-	TRBV30	TRBD2	TRBJ2-1	CAWSDGGYNEQFF	TGTGCCTGGAGTGACGGGGGGTACAATGAGCAGTTCTTC
-	TRBV6-5	TRBD1	TRBJ1-5	CASSWDRRTQHF	TGTGCCAGCAGTTGGGACAGGCGGACCCAGCATTTT
-	TRBV4-1	-	TRBJ2-7	CASSQRGGGGYEQYF	TGCGCCAGCAGCCAAAGGGGCGGGGGCGGTTACGAGCAGTACTTC
-	TRBV2	-	TRBJ1-1	CASYGAPANTEAFF	TGTGCCAGCTACGGGGCCCCGGCGAACACTGAAGCTTTCTTT
-	TRBV11-3	TRBD2	TRBJ2-4	CASSFSGTSGGAGKNIQYF	TGTGCCAGCAGCTTCTCCGGGACTAGCGGGGGGGCCGGCAAAAACATTCAGTACTTC
-	TRBV6-1	-	TRBJ1-1	CASSEAPGGDEAFF	TGTGCCAGCAGTGAAGCGCCCGGGGGCGACGAAGCTTTCTTT